This T cell receptor (beta chain) was captured in a study of T cell clonotyping in hematopoietic cell transplantation. Using immunoSEQ multiplex PCR, the repertoire was profiled, and TCRdb retains in-frame clones only, with some absent. The table records several thousand clones, about 30% of them present only once. Broader study findings: Pathologically expanded recipient clonotypes increased progressively from day 30 to day 180 as diversity fell. Graft donor and pretransplant recipient Inverse Simpson Index values predicted broader posttransplant TCR diversity. Cells were unsorted, so CD4 and CD8 contributions were not separated.

In this sample, this clone turned up a few times. Its antigen is still unknown. The CDR3 is 12 amino acids. V was cut by 8 bases and J by 6 bases, with 13 bases left in between. The germline gives CDR1 MGHDK, CDR2 SYGVNS. This clonotype was obtained from a female patient in her fifties or sixties who had an allogeneic stem cell transplant from an unrelated donor, so the T cells may come from the graft donor. Some clones in this sample may be carry-over from other donors' samples. The sample in question was peripheral blood mononuclear cells, obtained 30 days after allogeneic stem cell transplant. The chain uses TRBV25-1 and TRBJ1-2; tentatively, D is TRBD1 (5 bases). Here the CDR3 DNA reads TGTGCCAGCCCCCGGACACGTCATGGCTACACCTTC. It is translated as CASPRTRHGYTF.